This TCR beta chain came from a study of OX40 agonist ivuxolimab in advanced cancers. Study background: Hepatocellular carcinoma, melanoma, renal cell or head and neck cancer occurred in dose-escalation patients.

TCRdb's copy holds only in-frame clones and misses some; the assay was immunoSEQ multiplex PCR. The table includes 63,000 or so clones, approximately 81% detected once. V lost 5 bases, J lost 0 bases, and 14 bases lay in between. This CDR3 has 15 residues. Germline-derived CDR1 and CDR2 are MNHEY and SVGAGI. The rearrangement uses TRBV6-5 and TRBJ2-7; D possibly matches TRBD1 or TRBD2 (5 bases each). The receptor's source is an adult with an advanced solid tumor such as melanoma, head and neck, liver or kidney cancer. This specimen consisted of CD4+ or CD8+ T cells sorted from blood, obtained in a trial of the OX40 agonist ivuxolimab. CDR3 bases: TGTGCCAGCAGTGGGTGGGGGACGGTCTCCTACGAGCAGTACTTC. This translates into CASSGWGTVSYEQYF.